The present T cell receptor beta chain was sequenced within a study of T cells in localized non-small cell lung cancer. The CDR3 runs to 17 residues. Germline loops: CDR1 LGHNA, CDR2 YNFKEQ. V was cut by 0 bases and J by 5 bases, with 18 bases left in between. Using immunoSEQ multiplex PCR, the repertoire was profiled, and TCRdb retains in-frame clones only, with some absent. The table has roughly 30,000 clones, approximately 90% seen once; the top ten hold over 25%. Sequencing was performed on peripheral blood, taken before any cancer treatment. The clonotype comes from a female donor at least 60 years old with stage I lung adenocarcinoma. The chain recombines TRBV4-2 with TRBJ2-3; the D gene is possibly TRBD2 (7 bases). CDR3 region: CASSQDLVGGPLDTQYF. The CDR3 DNA reads as TGTGCCAGCAGCCAAGATTTGGTGGGGGGGCCGTTAGATACGCAGTATTTT.